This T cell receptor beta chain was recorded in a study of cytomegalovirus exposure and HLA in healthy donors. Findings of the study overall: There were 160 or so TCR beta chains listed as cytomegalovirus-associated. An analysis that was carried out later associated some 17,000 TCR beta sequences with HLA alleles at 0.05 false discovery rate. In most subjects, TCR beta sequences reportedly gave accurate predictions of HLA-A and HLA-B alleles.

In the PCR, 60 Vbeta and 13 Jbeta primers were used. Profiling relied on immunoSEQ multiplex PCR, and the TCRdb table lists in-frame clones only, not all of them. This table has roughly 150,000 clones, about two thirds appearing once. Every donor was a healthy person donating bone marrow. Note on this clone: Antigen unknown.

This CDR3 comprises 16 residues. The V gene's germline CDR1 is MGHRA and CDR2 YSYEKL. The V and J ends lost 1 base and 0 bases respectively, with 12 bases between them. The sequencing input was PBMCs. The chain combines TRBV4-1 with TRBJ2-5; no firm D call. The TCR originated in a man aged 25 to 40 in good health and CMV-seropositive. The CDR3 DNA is TGCGCCAGCAGCCAAGGACACAGCAACGACCAAGAGACCCAGTACTTC. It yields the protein CASSQGHSNDQETQYF.